This is a list of T cell receptor beta chains from one sample in a study of shared clonotypes between healthy human individuals. Sequencing was performed with immunoSEQ multiplex PCR; in TCRdb, only in-frame clones are kept and a portion is missing. The sample contains 2 million to 2.5 million clones, around 95% of which appear only once. The specimen sequenced was naive CD4+ T cells sorted from blood. These receptors originate from a young man in good health. Each CDR3 is given with its conserved first and last residue. Fields, in order: CDR3 protein, CDR3 DNA, D gene, clone size, V gene, J gene. The D gene is left open where the match is weak. Clone size is shown for a subset of rows, as once, few, many or a class of expanded clone.

cdr3_aa: CAWISLGGTYGYTF
cdr3_nt: TGTGCCTGGATTAGTTTGGGAGGGACCTATGGCTACACCTTC
d_call: -
clone_size: -
v_call: TRBV30
j_call: TRBJ1-2

cdr3_aa: CASSRQGAGELFF
cdr3_nt: TGTGCCAGCAGCCGCCAGGGGGCCGGGGAGCTGTTTTTT
d_call: TRBD1
clone_size: -
v_call: TRBV7-2
j_call: TRBJ2-2

cdr3_aa: CASSDNDEETQYF
cdr3_nt: TGCGCCAGCTCGGACAACGATGAAGAGACCCAGTACTTC
d_call: -
clone_size: -
v_call: TRBV10-1
j_call: TRBJ2-5

cdr3_aa: CASSLSFITVNTEAFF
cdr3_nt: TGTGCCAGCAGTTTATCGTTTATAACGGTGAACACTGAAGCTTTCTTT
d_call: -
clone_size: -
v_call: TRBV27
j_call: TRBJ1-1

cdr3_aa: CASSLDRANTEAFF
cdr3_nt: TGTGCCAGCAGCTTAGACAGGGCGAACACTGAAGCTTTCTTT
d_call: -
clone_size: -
v_call: TRBV7-2
j_call: TRBJ1-1

cdr3_aa: CASSSITTNEKLFF
cdr3_nt: TGTGCCAGTAGTTCCATTACAACTAATGAAAAACTGTTTTTT
d_call: -
clone_size: -
v_call: TRBV19
j_call: TRBJ1-4

cdr3_aa: CAWSPHPGSEQYF
cdr3_nt: TGTGCCTGGAGTCCACATCCAGGGTCGGAGCAGTACTTC
d_call: -
clone_size: once
v_call: TRBV30
j_call: TRBJ2-7

cdr3_aa: CASSLAQNTEAFF
cdr3_nt: TGTGCCAGCAGCTTGGCCCAGAACACTGAAGCTTTCTTT
d_call: -
clone_size: -
v_call: TRBV5-4
j_call: TRBJ1-1

cdr3_aa: CSVEVTGYTF
cdr3_nt: TGCAGCGTTGAAGTCACAGGCTACACCTTC
d_call: -
clone_size: -
v_call: TRBV29-1
j_call: TRBJ1-2

cdr3_aa: CASSSSRTNSPLHF
cdr3_nt: TGTGCCAGCAGCTCGAGCAGGACGAATTCACCCCTCCACTTT
d_call: -
clone_size: -
v_call: TRBV7-2
j_call: TRBJ1-6

cdr3_aa: CASSLTPGQGNSPLHF
cdr3_nt: TGTGCCAGCAGCTTAACGCCGGGACAGGGGAATTCACCCCTCCACTTT
d_call: TRBD1
clone_size: -
v_call: TRBV7-3
j_call: TRBJ1-6

cdr3_aa: CASSPGTGGGQPQHF
cdr3_nt: TGTGCCAGCAGTCCAGGGACAGGGGGCGGTCAGCCCCAGCATTTT
d_call: TRBD1
clone_size: -
v_call: TRBV28
j_call: TRBJ1-5

cdr3_aa: CASSETPGTGGPEQYF
cdr3_nt: TGCGCCAGCAGTGAAACTCCCGGGACAGGGGGTCCCGAGCAGTACTTC
d_call: TRBD1
clone_size: -
v_call: TRBV10-2
j_call: TRBJ2-7

cdr3_aa: CASSEEGGLNTEAFF
cdr3_nt: TGTGCCAGCAGCGAAGAGGGGGGGCTGAACACTGAAGCTTTCTTT
d_call: -
clone_size: -
v_call: TRBV6-1
j_call: TRBJ1-1

cdr3_aa: CSVRTGASTDTQYF
cdr3_nt: TGCAGCGTTAGAACAGGGGCTAGCACAGATACGCAGTATTTT
d_call: TRBD1
clone_size: -
v_call: TRBV29-1
j_call: TRBJ2-3

cdr3_aa: CASSVSGSGTNEKLFF
cdr3_nt: TGTGCCAGCAGCGTATCCGGGTCAGGAACTAATGAAAAACTGTTTTTT
d_call: -
clone_size: -
v_call: TRBV9
j_call: TRBJ1-4

cdr3_aa: CASSFGLAGKGNYEQYF
cdr3_nt: TGTGCCAGCAGCTTCGGACTAGCGGGAAAAGGGAACTACGAGCAGTACTTC
d_call: TRBD2
clone_size: -
v_call: TRBV5-6
j_call: TRBJ2-7